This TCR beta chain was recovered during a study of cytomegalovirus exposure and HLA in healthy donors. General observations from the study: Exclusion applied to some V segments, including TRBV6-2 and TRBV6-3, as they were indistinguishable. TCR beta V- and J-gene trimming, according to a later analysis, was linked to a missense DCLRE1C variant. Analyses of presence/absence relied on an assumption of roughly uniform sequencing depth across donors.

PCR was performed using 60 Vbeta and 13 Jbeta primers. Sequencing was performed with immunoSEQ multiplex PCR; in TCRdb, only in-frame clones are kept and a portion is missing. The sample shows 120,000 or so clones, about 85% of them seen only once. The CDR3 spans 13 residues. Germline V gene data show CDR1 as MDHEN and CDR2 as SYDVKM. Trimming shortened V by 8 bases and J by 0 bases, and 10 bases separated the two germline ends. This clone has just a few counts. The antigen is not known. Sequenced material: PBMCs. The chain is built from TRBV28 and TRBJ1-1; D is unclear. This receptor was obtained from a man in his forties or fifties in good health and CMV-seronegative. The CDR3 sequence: CASERTLNTEAFF. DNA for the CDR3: TGTGCCAGCGAGCGAACATTGAACACTGAAGCTTTCTTT.